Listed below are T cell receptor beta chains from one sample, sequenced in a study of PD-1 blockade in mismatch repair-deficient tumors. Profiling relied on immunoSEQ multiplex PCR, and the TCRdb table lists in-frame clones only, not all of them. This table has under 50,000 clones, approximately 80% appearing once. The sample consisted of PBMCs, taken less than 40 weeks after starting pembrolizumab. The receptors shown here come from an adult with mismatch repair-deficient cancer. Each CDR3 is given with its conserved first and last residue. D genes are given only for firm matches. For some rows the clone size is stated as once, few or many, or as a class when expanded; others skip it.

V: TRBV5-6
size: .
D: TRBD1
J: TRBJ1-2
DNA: TGTGCCAGCAGCTTATGGTACGGTATGGACAGGCACTATGGCTACACCTTC
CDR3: CASSLWYGMDRHYGYTF

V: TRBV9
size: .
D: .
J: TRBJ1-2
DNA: TGTGCCAGCAGCGTAGAAGGGGCAAGGAGCTATGGCTACACTTTC
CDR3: CASSVEGARSYGYTF

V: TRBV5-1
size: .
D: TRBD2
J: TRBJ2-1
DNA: TGCGCCAGCAGCTGGACCGGGACTAGCGGGGCAGGTGAGCAGTTCTTC
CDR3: CASSWTGTSGAGEQFF

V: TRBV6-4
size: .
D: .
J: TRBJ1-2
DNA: TGTGCCAGCAGCCAGCAACAGGGCACTAACTATGGCTACACCTTC
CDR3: CASSQQQGTNYGYTF

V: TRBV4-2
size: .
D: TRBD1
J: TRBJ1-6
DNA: TGTGCCAGCAGCCAAGAAGGAACAGGGGGCACGAATTCACCCCTCCACTTT
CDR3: CASSQEGTGGTNSPLHF

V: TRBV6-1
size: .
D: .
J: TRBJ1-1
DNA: TGTGCCAGCAGGGTAGACAGGAACACTGAAGCTTTCTTT
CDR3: CASRVDRNTEAFF

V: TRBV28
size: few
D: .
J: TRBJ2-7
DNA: TGTGCCAGCATTCCGGGACACAGCTCCTACGAGCAGTACTTC
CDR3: CASIPGHSSYEQYF

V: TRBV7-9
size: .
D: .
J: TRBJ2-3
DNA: TGTGCCAGCAGCTCGCAAGCTACTACAGATACGCAGTATTTT
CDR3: CASSSQATTDTQYF

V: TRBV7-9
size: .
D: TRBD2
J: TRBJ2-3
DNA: TGTGCCACAAGACTAGCGGGATTAGATACGCAGTATTTT
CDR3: CATRLAGLDTQYF

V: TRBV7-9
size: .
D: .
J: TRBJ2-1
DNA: TGTGCCAGCAGCTTAACGCAGGGATCCTACAATGAGCAGTTCTTC
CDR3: CASSLTQGSYNEQFF

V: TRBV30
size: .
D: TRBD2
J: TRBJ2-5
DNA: TGTGCCTGGAGAACACTAGCGTCAGAGACCCAGTACTTC
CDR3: CAWRTLASETQYF

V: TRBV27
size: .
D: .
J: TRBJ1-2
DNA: TGTGCCAGCAGTTTAGGAGGGGTCGGCTACACCTTC
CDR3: CASSLGGVGYTF

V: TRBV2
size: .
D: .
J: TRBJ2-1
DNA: TGTGCCAGCAGCGCTGACAGTTTTTCTGCACCCCAGTTCTTC
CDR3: CASSADSFSAPQFF

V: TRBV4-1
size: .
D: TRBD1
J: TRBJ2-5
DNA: TGCGCCAGCAGCCCTAACCGGGACAGGGCTCGAGAGACCCAGTACTTC
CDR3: CASSPNRDRARETQYF

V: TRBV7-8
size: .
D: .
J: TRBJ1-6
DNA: TGTGCCAGCAGCTTAGGCGGGGGGACTATCCGGTCACCCCTCCACTTT
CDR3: CASSLGGGTIRSPLHF

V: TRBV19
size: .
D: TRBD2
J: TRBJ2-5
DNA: TGTGCCAGTAGTCGGGGTAGCGGGAGAGGGAGAAGAGAGACCCAGTACTTC
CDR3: CASSRGSGRGRRETQYF

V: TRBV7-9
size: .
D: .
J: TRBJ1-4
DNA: TGTGCCAGCAGCTTACTGGGCGGCAGGGTAGACGAAAAACTGTTTTTT
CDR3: CASSLLGGRVDEKLFF

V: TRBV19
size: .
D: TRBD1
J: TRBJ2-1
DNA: TGTGCCAGTAGTATCACCCGGACAGGGCTTTACAATGAGCAGTTCTTC
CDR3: CASSITRTGLYNEQFF

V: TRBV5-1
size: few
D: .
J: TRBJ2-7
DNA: TGCGCCAGCAGCTTAAAGGATGGAGGCGAGCAGTACTTC
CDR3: CASSLKDGGEQYF

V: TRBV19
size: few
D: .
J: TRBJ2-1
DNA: TGTGCCAGTAGTTCAGGGCCCCTTTCCTACAATGAGCAGTTCTTC
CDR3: CASSSGPLSYNEQFF

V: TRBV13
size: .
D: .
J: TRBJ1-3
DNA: TGTGCCAGCAGCTTAAGACTCTCTGGAAACACCATATATTTT
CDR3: CASSLRLSGNTIYF

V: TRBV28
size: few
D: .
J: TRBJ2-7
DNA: TGTGCCAGCAGACCCAGACAGGACCACTCCTACGAGCAGTACTTC
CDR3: CASRPRQDHSYEQYF

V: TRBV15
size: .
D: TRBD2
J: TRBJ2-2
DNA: TGTGCCACCAGCAAACTAGCGGGAGGGACCGGGGAGCTGTTTTTT
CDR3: CATSKLAGGTGELFF

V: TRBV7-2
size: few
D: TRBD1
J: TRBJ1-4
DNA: TGTGCCAGCAGCTTAGACGACAGGGTGGATGAAAAACTGTTTTTT
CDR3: CASSLDDRVDEKLFF

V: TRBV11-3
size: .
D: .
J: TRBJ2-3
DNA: TGTGCCAGCAGCTTAGGGGGCACGCGCACAGATACGCAGTATTTT
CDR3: CASSLGGTRTDTQYF

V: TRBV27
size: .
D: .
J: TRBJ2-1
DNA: TGTGCCAGCAGTGGGACAAGGAGCTCCTACAATGAGCAGTTCTTC
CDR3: CASSGTRSSYNEQFF

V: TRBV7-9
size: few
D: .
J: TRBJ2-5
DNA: TGTGCCAGCACCCGAGGAGAGACCCAGTACTTC
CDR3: CASTRGETQYF

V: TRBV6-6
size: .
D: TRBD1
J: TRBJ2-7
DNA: TGTGCCAGCAGCTCGACAGGGAGCTCCTACGAGCAGTACTTC
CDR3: CASSSTGSSYEQYF

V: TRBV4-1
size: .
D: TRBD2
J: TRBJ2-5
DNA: TGCGCCAGCAGCCATCCGGGACTAGCGGGAAGGTTGGCGTCTTTAGAGACCCAGTACTTC
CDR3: CASSHPGLAGRLASLETQYF

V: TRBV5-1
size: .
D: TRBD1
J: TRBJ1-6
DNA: TGCGCCAGCAGCCCCCGACAGGGAAACTCACCCCTCCACTTT
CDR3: CASSPRQGNSPLHF

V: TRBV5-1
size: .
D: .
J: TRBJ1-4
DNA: TGCGCCAGCAGCTTGGCCCCCGGGAGGATCGAAAAACTGTTTTTT
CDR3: CASSLAPGRIEKLFF

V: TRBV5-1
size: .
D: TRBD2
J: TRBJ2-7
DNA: TGCGCCAGCAGCTTCGGGGGGGGAGGGCCGGTCGAGCAGTACTTC
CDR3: CASSFGGGGPVEQYF

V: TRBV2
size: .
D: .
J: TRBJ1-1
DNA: TGTGCCAGCGAAAAGACAGAGAAGAACACTGAAGCTTTCTTT
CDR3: CASEKTEKNTEAFF

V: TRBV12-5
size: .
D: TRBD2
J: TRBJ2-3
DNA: TGTGCTAGTGGTCCCAGGGCGGGAGGTCATTTGGGGCGCACAGATACGCAGTATTTT
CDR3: CASGPRAGGHLGRTDTQYF

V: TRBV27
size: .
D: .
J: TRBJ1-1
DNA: TGTGCCAGCACCGCAGGTACGGAAGCTTTCTTT
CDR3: CASTAGTEAFF

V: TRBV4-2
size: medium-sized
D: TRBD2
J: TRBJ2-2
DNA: TGTGCCATCAAACTAGCGGGAGGGCCGTCCACCGGGGAGCTGTTTTTT
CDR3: CAIKLAGGPSTGELFF

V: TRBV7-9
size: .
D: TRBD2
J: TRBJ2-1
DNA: TGTGCCAGCAGCTTAGAGCGGGAGAGCAATGAGCAGTTCTTC
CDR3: CASSLERESNEQFF

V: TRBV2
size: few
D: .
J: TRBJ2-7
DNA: TGTGCCGCCGGAGGGTGGGGAGGTTTCTACGAGCAGTACTTC
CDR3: CAAGGWGGFYEQYF

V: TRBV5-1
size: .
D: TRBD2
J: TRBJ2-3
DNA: TGCGCCAGCAGCTTGGGACTAGCGTCTAGCACAGATACGCAGTATTTT
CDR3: CASSLGLASSTDTQYF

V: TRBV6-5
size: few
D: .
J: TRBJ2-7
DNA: TGTGCCAGCAGACGACCAGGGGCCGCGGGCGAGCAGTACTTC
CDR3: CASRRPGAAGEQYF

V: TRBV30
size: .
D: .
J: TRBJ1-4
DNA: TGTGCCTGGAGTGTAGGGAGGGGCCAAGAAAAACTGTTTTTT
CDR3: CAWSVGRGQEKLFF

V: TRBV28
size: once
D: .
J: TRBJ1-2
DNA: TGTGCCAGCAGCCCCCGGGGTCGGGCCACCTATGGCTACACCTTC
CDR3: CASSPRGRATYGYTF

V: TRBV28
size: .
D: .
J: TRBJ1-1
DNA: TGTGCCACCCGGGACACCCTGAACACTGAAGCTTTCTTT
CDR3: CATRDTLNTEAFF

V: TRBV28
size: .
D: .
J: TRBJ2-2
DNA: TGTGCCACGGAAGAGGGAGACGGGGAGCTGTTTTTT
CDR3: CATEEGDGELFF

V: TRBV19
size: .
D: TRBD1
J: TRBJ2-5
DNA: TGTGCCAGTAGTATAGCCCGGACAGGGAAAGAGACCCAGTACTTC
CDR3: CASSIARTGKETQYF

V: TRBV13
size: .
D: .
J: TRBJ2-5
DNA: TGTGCCAGCAGCTCGCCGACAGGAGGCAGCCAAGAGACCCAGTACTTC
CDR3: CASSSPTGGSQETQYF

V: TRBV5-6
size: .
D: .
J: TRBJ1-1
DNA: TGTGCCAGCAGCTTGGGCGGGAACACTGAAGCTTTCTTT
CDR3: CASSLGGNTEAFF

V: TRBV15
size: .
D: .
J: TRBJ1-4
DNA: TGTGCCACCAGCAGAGATAGCCACCGGGGACTGTTTTTT
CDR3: CATSRDSHRGLFF

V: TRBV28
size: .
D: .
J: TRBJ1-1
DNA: TGTGCCAGCAGTTTCCCGGACGCGGGGAACACTGAAGCTTTCTTT
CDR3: CASSFPDAGNTEAFF